This is a list of T cell receptor beta chains from one sample in a study of T cell repertoires in cytomegalovirus infection. Which antigens these TCRs recognize remains unknown. TCRdb re-called the reads with MiXCR, one entry per CDR3 protein. Of approximately 990,000 distinct CDR3 sequences in the sample, less than 40% were seen once. The sequences come from cultured CD8+ T cells from PBMCs, collected from culture after CMV antigen stimulation. The receptors here all came from a human donor in good health (CMV status not recorded). Some clones in this sample may be carry-over from other donors' samples. Each CDR3 is given without its conserved first and last residue. The D gene is left open where the match is weak.

J gene	D gene	V gene	CDR3 protein
TRBJ2-1	.	TRBV9	ASSRGGDNYNEQF
TRBJ2-2	.	TRBV5-1	ASGGDGTGELF
TRBJ1-1	TRBD1	TRBV7-6	ASSLEYRGGYTEAF
TRBJ1-4	.	TRBV6-5	ASSYRGGGDEKLF
TRBJ2-1	.	TRBV6-5	ASSYTAPYNEQF
TRBJ2-2	.	TRBV12-3/TRBV12-4	ASNRDANTGELF
TRBJ1-2	.	TRBV12-3/TRBV12-4	ASRPPWTSHYGYT
TRBJ2-1	TRBD2	TRBV7-9	ASSLISGGASNEQF
TRBJ2-1	TRBD1	TRBV14	ASSQEGQGAYNEQF
TRBJ2-3	.	TRBV10-3	AISEPGTTRDTQY
TRBJ1-2	TRBD1	TRBV12-3/TRBV12-4	ASSLGTGDTNGYT
TRBJ2-1	.	TRBV19	ASSMGDLPYNEQF
TRBJ2-2	.	TRBV4-3	ASSQTGTGELF
TRBJ1-2	TRBD1	TRBV7-9	ASSILRDRASEGYT
TRBJ1-1	.	TRBV7-8	ASSLREDRNTEAF
TRBJ2-3	TRBD1	TRBV9	ASSFRGRDADTQY
TRBJ2-3	.	TRBV6-5	ASSYSRGLDTQY
TRBJ2-3	.	TRBV6-5	ASSYPSDSTDTQY
TRBJ1-5	.	TRBV7-6	ASSSETEESQPQH
TRBJ1-5	.	TRBV10-2	ARSDPSQPQH
TRBJ2-1	.	TRBV4-1	ASSRGGTYNEQF
TRBJ1-5	.	TRBV20-1	GARSPRYSNQPQH
TRBJ2-7	TRBD1	TRBV6-1	ASGGWGQGNEQY
TRBJ1-4	.	TRBV7-2	ASSLDGSWNEKLF
TRBJ2-2	.	TRBV11-2	ASSLSWPLNLPNTGELF
TRBJ2-2	.	TRBV7-9	ASTFPGKYGELF
TRBJ1-2	.	TRBV6-1	ASSGRFRDGYT
TRBJ2-1	TRBD2	TRBV12-3/TRBV12-4	ASNPPGLAGPNEQF
TRBJ2-3	TRBD2	TRBV15	ATSRDPVGGGTADTQY
TRBJ2-1	.	TRBV29-1	SGDLNNEQF
TRBJ1-6	.	TRBV2	ASKGGEGSPLH
TRBJ2-6	.	TRBV27	ATTLAGPPLVSGANVLT
TRBJ2-1	TRBD2	TRBV6-2/TRBV6-3	ASSWSGGENEQF
TRBJ1-3	.	TRBV19	ASNSGVRNTIY
TRBJ2-1	.	TRBV4-1	ASSHPITSSYNEQF
TRBJ1-4	.	TRBV6-5	ASSYDSSYNEKLF
TRBJ2-1	.	TRBV27	ASSLSRRGVNEQF
TRBJ2-2	.	TRBV28	ASSLFPPDGVPNTGELF
TRBJ2-3	.	TRBV2	ASSHPTRGSADTQY
TRBJ2-1	.	TRBV29-1	SVEDSNEQF
TRBJ1-2	.	TRBV7-4	ASTPTDEGLAYT
TRBJ1-2	.	TRBV7-9	ASSSEPRGGYT
TRBJ2-6	.	TRBV5-5	ASSLGLDGPSSGANVLT
TRBJ2-7	.	TRBV12-3/TRBV12-4	ASSPTGYEQY
TRBJ1-1	.	TRBV6-2/TRBV6-3	ASSIAPQVGTEAF
TRBJ2-7	TRBD1	TRBV6-1	ASSLQGWGYEQY
TRBJ2-5	.	TRBV11-3	TSSLFAQETQY
TRBJ1-1	.	TRBV7-9	ASSPATEAF
TRBJ1-1	.	TRBV27	ASGYTEAF
TRBJ2-3	.	TRBV5-5	ASSLAGRRTDTQY
TRBJ2-1	TRBD2	TRBV27	ASTILGGGGDEQF